A selection of T cell receptor beta chains follows, all from one sample in a study of cytomegalovirus exposure and HLA in healthy donors. Clones were read by immunoSEQ multiplex PCR, and TCRdb kept only the in-frame ones, dropping some. The sample records about 200,000 clones, more than 65% being singletons. Sequencing was carried out using PBMCs. These receptors all come from a girl between 10 and 17 years old in good health and CMV-seropositive. The CDR3 runs from the conserved cysteine through the conserved F or W. The order of the fields is V gene, clone size, J gene, D gene, CDR3 DNA, CDR3 protein. D genes are given only for firm matches. Rows may omit the clone size; those that give it use once, few, many or a size class.

v_call: TRBV7-2; clone_size: -; j_call: TRBJ1-2; d_call: -; cdr3_nt: TGTGCCAGCAGTTCTCTCGAAGGGGCTTACAACTATGGCTACACCTTC; cdr3_aa: CASSSLEGAYNYGYTF
v_call: TRBV12-1; clone_size: once; j_call: TRBJ1-5; d_call: -; cdr3_nt: TGTGCCAGCAGGGTGGGACAGACACTAAATCAGCCCCAGCATTTT; cdr3_aa: CASRVGQTLNQPQHF
v_call: TRBV10-3; clone_size: -; j_call: TRBJ1-2; d_call: TRBD1; cdr3_nt: TGTGCCATCAGTGGGACAGGTCATGGCTACACCTTC; cdr3_aa: CAISGTGHGYTF
v_call: TRBV7-2; clone_size: -; j_call: TRBJ2-1; d_call: -; cdr3_nt: TGTGCCAGCAGCTTGTTCGGTCAGGGGAACAATGAGCAGTTCTTC; cdr3_aa: CASSLFGQGNNEQFF
v_call: TRBV5-1; clone_size: -; j_call: TRBJ1-5; d_call: -; cdr3_nt: TGCGCCAGCAGCTTGAGCAGCAATCAGCCCCAGCATTTT; cdr3_aa: CASSLSSNQPQHF
v_call: TRBV18; clone_size: -; j_call: TRBJ1-1; d_call: -; cdr3_nt: TGTGCCAGCTCACCTCAGGGGCGGGAAGCTTTCTTT; cdr3_aa: CASSPQGREAFF
v_call: TRBV9; clone_size: -; j_call: TRBJ1-5; d_call: TRBD1; cdr3_nt: TGTGCCAGCAGCAACGGACAGGGCGGCAATCAGCCCCAGCATTTT; cdr3_aa: CASSNGQGGNQPQHF
v_call: TRBV27; clone_size: -; j_call: TRBJ2-7; d_call: -; cdr3_nt: TGTGCCAGCAGTTCCAGCCCTCTCCACTACGAGCAGTACTTC; cdr3_aa: CASSSSPLHYEQYF
v_call: TRBV4-3; clone_size: -; j_call: TRBJ2-7; d_call: -; cdr3_nt: TGCGCCAGCAGCCAAGTCAGGGACTCCTACGAGCAGTACTTC; cdr3_aa: CASSQVRDSYEQYF
v_call: TRBV30; clone_size: -; j_call: TRBJ1-1; d_call: TRBD1; cdr3_nt: TGTGCCTGGAGTTACAGGGGTACGAGCACTGAAGCTTTCTTT; cdr3_aa: CAWSYRGTSTEAFF
v_call: TRBV4-3; clone_size: -; j_call: TRBJ2-3; d_call: -; cdr3_nt: TGCGCCAGCAGCCCAAACAGGGCCGCGGGGCAGTATTTT; cdr3_aa: CASSPNRAAGQYF
v_call: TRBV25-1; clone_size: -; j_call: TRBJ1-1; d_call: -; cdr3_nt: TGTGCCAGCAGTGACCCCGGGGGGCCGAACACTGAAGCTTTCTTT; cdr3_aa: CASSDPGGPNTEAFF
v_call: TRBV7-9; clone_size: few; j_call: TRBJ2-3; d_call: TRBD1; cdr3_nt: TGTGCCAGCAGCTTACTCTCCGGGACAGGGCGGGATACGCAGTATTTT; cdr3_aa: CASSLLSGTGRDTQYF
v_call: TRBV27; clone_size: -; j_call: TRBJ1-6; d_call: TRBD1; cdr3_nt: TGTGCCAGCAGTTCCACCGGGACAGGGAATTCACCCCTCCACTTT; cdr3_aa: CASSSTGTGNSPLHF
v_call: TRBV5-1; clone_size: -; j_call: TRBJ2-5; d_call: -; cdr3_nt: TGCGCCAGCAGCTTGGCCCCGGGGGGCTTGGAGACCCAGTACTTC; cdr3_aa: CASSLAPGGLETQYF
v_call: TRBV12-5; clone_size: -; j_call: TRBJ2-4; d_call: -; cdr3_nt: TGTGCTAGTGGTTTGGTAAGCAAAGCTAGCGAATTTGCCAAAAACATTCAGTACTTC; cdr3_aa: CASGLVSKASEFAKNIQYF
v_call: TRBV4-1; clone_size: -; j_call: TRBJ2-6; d_call: TRBD1; cdr3_nt: TGCGCCAGCAGCCAAGGGACAGGGGACCTCGGGGCCAACGTCCTGACTTTC; cdr3_aa: CASSQGTGDLGANVLTF
v_call: TRBV7-2; clone_size: -; j_call: TRBJ1-5; d_call: -; cdr3_nt: TGTGCCAGCAGCTTAGCATTCAGGGGACGGGGTCAGCCCCAGCATTTT; cdr3_aa: CASSLAFRGRGQPQHF
v_call: TRBV19; clone_size: -; j_call: TRBJ1-1; d_call: TRBD1; cdr3_nt: TGTGCCAGTAGTATGTTAGGGGGCAGATGGGGCACTGAAGCTTTCTTT; cdr3_aa: CASSMLGGRWGTEAFF
v_call: TRBV7-2; clone_size: -; j_call: TRBJ1-6; d_call: -; cdr3_nt: TGTGCCAGCAGCTTATCCCCCATCGGGGATTCACCCCTCCACTTT; cdr3_aa: CASSLSPIGDSPLHF
v_call: TRBV2; clone_size: -; j_call: TRBJ1-3; d_call: TRBD1; cdr3_nt: TGTGCCAGCAGGACGACAGGGACTGCTGGAAACACCATATATTTT; cdr3_aa: CASRTTGTAGNTIYF
v_call: TRBV6-4; clone_size: -; j_call: TRBJ2-3; d_call: -; cdr3_nt: TGTGCCAGCAGTGTGGGCAGCTCTAGCACAGATACGCAGTATTTT; cdr3_aa: CASSVGSSSTDTQYF
v_call: TRBV7-7; clone_size: -; j_call: TRBJ2-3; d_call: TRBD1; cdr3_nt: TGTGCCAGCAGCCTAGGGACAGGAGGTGCGGATACGCAGTATTTT; cdr3_aa: CASSLGTGGADTQYF